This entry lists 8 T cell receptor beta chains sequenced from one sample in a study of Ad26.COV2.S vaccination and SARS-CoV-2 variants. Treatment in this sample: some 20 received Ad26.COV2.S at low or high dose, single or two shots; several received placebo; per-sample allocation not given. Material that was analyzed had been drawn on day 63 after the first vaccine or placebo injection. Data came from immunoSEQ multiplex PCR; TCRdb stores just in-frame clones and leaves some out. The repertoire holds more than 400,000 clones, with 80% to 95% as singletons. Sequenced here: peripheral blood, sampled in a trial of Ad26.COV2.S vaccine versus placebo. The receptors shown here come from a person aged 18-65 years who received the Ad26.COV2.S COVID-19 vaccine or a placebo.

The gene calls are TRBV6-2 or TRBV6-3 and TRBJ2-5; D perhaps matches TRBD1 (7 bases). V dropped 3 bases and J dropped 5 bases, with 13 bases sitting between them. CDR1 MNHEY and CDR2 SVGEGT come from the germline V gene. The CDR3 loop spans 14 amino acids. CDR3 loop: CASSYFAGGETQYF. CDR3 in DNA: TGTGCCAGCAGTTATTTCGCAGGGGGGGAGACCCAGTACTTC.

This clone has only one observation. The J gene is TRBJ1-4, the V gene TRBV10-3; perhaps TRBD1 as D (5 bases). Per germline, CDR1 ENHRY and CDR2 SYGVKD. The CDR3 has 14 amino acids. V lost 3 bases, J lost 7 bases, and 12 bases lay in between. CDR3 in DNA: TGTGCCATCAGTGAACGCCAGGGCGGTGAAAAACTGTTTTTT. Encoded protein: CAISERQGGEKLFF.

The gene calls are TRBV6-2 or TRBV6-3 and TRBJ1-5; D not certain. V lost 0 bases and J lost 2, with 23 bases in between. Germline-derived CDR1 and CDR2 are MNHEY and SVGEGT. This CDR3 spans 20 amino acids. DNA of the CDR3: TGTGCCAGCAGTTACTCGACTTTTTTGACGGGGAGGCAGCGCAATCAGCCCCAGCATTTT. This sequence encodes CASSYSTFLTGRQRNQPQHF.

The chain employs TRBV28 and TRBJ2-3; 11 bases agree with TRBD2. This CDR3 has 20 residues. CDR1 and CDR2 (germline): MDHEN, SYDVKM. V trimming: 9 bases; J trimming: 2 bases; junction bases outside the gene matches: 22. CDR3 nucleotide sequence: TGTGCCAGTACTTATGACGCTAGCGGGGGGTATACATCCCTCACAGATACGCAGTATTTT. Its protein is CASTYDASGGYTSLTDTQYF.

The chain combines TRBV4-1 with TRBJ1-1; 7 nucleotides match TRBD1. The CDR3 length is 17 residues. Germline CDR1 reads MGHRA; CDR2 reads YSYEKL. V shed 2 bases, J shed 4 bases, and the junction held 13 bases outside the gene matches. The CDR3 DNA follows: TGCGCCAGCAGCCAATTCGGGACAGCACGGTTCGGCACTGAAGCTTTCTTT. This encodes CASSQFGTARFGTEAFF.

In nucleotides, the CDR3 is TGTGCCAGCAGCTATCCCGCGAACAGGGGGAGCTCCTACGAGCAGTACTTC. The encoded protein is CASSYPANRGSSYEQYF. The chain recombines TRBV7-2 with TRBJ2-7; 8 bases map to TRBD1. CDR1 is SGHTA, CDR2 FQGNSA, per germline. The CDR3 runs 17 residues. V lost 4 bases, J lost 0 bases, and 11 bases stayed unmatched.

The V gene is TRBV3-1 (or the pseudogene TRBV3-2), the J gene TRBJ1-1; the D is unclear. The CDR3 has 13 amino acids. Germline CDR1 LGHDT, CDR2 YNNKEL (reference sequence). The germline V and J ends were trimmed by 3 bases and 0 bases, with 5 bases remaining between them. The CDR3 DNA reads TGTGCCAGCAGCCAGCAGATGAACACTGAAGCTTTCTTT. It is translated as CASSQQMNTEAFF.

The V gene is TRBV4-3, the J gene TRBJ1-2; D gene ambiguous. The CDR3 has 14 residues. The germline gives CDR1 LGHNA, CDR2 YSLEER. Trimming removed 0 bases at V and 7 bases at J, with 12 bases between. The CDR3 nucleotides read TGCGCCAGCAGCCAAGAAGGCGGGTTCGGTGGCTACACCTTC. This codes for CASSQEGGFGGYTF.